This T cell receptor (beta chain) is from a study of T cells in Graves' hyperthyroidism and ophthalmopathy. Study in general: Initial diagnosis, before any treatment, was when peripheral blood was collected.

PBMCs stemmed from about 9.5 ml fresh peripheral blood. Regarding the study as a whole: The blood repertoire included most of the expanded thyroid clonotypes above 0.001.

The TCR beta CDR3 regions underwent amplification using RNA transcripts as the source. HTBI primers were the set used in a first-round RT-PCR of the TCR CDR3. MiXCR, run by TCRdb on the multiplex PCR reads, gives a single entry per CDR3 protein. The table has 370,000 or so distinct CDR3 sequences, approximately 25% seen once; the top ten hold around four fifths. Ten or more counts support this clonotype. Its specificity is unknown. Input material: blood. The clonotype was recovered from a man aged 45-60 years with Graves' hyperthyroidism.

CDR3 coding DNA: TGTGCCAGCAGCTCAGACACGAACACTGAAGCTTTCTTT. Protein sequence: CASSSDTNTEAFF. The V gene is TRBV28, the J gene TRBJ1-1; no definite D call. The ends were cut back, 6 bases at V and 1 base at J, with 9 bases in the middle. The length of the CDR3 is 13 residues. CDR1 MDHEN and CDR2 SYDVKM come from the germline V gene.